Sequencing of this T cell receptor beta chain was carried out in a study of cytomegalovirus exposure and HLA in healthy donors (dated by TCRdb to between 2016 and 2019). With respect to the entire study: According to an earlier analysis of 587 of the donors, about 179 million T cells yielded 117 million unique TCR beta sequences and approximately 300 Gb of sequence data. Roughly 300 gigabases of sequencing data and around 90 million unique TCR sequences made up an early release that covered fewer than 650 HLA-typed donors. Of the 300 to 500 genotyped donors, 75% to 85% were placed in the genetic ancestry cluster associated with self-reported Caucasian donors. The aim of the study was to test whether cataloging public T cell receptors could identify signatures of past pathogen exposure. The study profiled the T cell repertoires of 500 to 800 subjects by immunosequencing and related them to cytomegalovirus serostatus. A separate validation cohort of some 130 different subjects was used in addition to the approximately 670-subject first cohort. To predict cytomegalovirus infection status, the study brought together high-throughput TCR immunosequencing, statistical association of individual TCRs with disease status, and machine learning. To study patterns of TCR occurrence, a later analysis re-analyzed previously published TCR beta repertoires from hundreds of donors and added high-resolution HLA genotyping. In the later analysis, no new phenotypic data were used to find candidate immune exposures; instead, reliance was placed on TCR beta sequences and their occurrence across donors. An earlier analysis of roughly 580 of the donors used high-throughput TCR beta sequencing to judge whether each TCR beta V gene segment behaved as functional or pseudogenic. Donor age, sex, ethnicity and CMV serostatus were compiled alongside the repertoire data. Genome-wide SNP genotypes for about 65% of the roughly 670 donors were used in a later genetic analysis, which treated that subset as a discovery cohort. Every repertoire in the discovery cohort had been generated on one and the same sequencing platform. Class I and class II HLA loci were covered by the typing at four-digit resolution. The number of donors typed differed by locus, with about 629-630 for A, B, C, DRB1 and DQB1, 522 for DQA1, about 610 for DPA1, and some 440 for DPB1. Because of strong linkage in the cohort, roughly five DR-DQ haplotypes were treated as single units for association and clustering. Among 398 genotyped donors of the cohort, an average of approximately 250,000 unique TCR beta nucleotide sequences were sequenced per donor, about a sixth of them non-productive. Study-level results and caveats: Linkage disequilibrium might explain the correlated functional status among segregating V segments, but an unknown experimental factor could not be ruled out. A later genetic analysis associated a missense DCLRE1C variant with V-gene and J-gene trimming of TCR beta chains, and an independent cohort replicated the association. In a later analysis, around 17,000 TCR beta sequences were associated with specific HLA alleles at a false discovery rate of 0.05. In a later analysis, the rate of TCR association differed among HLA loci, with DRB1 alleles having the most associated TCRs and HLA-C alleles having the fewest. Assigning TCR associations to individual alleles was difficult when HLA alleles, especially DR and DQ, strongly co-occurred. Most CMV-associated TCR beta chains appeared to be HLA-restricted in a later analysis, and the HLA associations seemed to be driven largely by CMV exposure. In a later genetic analysis, fewer N-insertions in productive TCRs were reported among donors in an Asian-associated ancestry cluster than the approximately 710-donor mean. In a later analysis, HLA-associated TCR beta chains were found to be more clonally expanded and to have lower generation probabilities than equally common non-associated chains. Some IMGT-functional V segments, including TRBV6-2 and TRBV6-3, could not be told apart with the 87-base-pair reads, so those segments were excluded. In the study, 150 to 200 TCR beta chains were listed as associated with cytomegalovirus. The classifier was reported to diagnose cytomegalovirus status with high specificity and sensitivity in both the original and validation cohorts. Three of the identified cytomegalovirus-associated TCR beta chains were confirmed in vitro to be specific for cytomegalovirus antigens. A later analysis reported that several top co-occurrence clusters appeared linked to parvovirus B19, influenza, CMV and Epstein-Barr virus. Most TCR sequences were seen in very few donors, while some public TCRs were found in many individuals. Sequencing depth was assumed to be roughly uniform across donors in the presence/absence analyses, though that assumption may not hold. A further reported finding was that TCR beta sequences accurately predicted the HLA-A and HLA-B alleles for most subjects in the first cohort. CMV serostatus was the only immune exposure information available for the cohort. Because counts were too low, 15 to 20 rarely observed V segments, including chromosome 9 orphons, were left out of the earlier analysis of a few hundred of the donors. In this cohort, only TCR beta chains were sequenced, and detectable features were limited by the absence of alpha or paired-chain data. In an earlier analysis of about 600 of the donors, most TCR beta V segments appeared in productive rearrangements about 87% or about 30% of the time, broadly matching IMGT annotations. A cluster of highly shared sequence variants was judged likely to represent a technical artifact of the sequencing pipeline. The authors suggested that the approach could potentially be generalized to other disease states and immunological phenotypes. Because HLA typing was unavailable for some donors at each locus, only the typed subset was used in association tests.

Worth noting for this clone: The antigen it binds to is not known. Qualities for individual bases were not recorded, and no much larger clone is one base off.

Trimming removed 5 bases from V and 10 bases from J, leaving 18 bases between the germline ends. The CDR3 holds 15 amino acids from the cysteine to the phenylalanine. Only the CDR3 DNA is retained, 45 bases long and in frame from the first base. The germline V gene specifies MDHEN as CDR1 and SYDVKM as CDR2. The cohort comprised fewer than 750 healthy bone marrow donors. At the time of sampling, every cohort member was nominally healthy, though immune exposures that went unrecorded were likely present. The donor was CMV seronegative and belonged to the group of roughly 330 seronegative cohort members. A peripheral blood sample was provided by each donor, and peripheral blood mononuclear cells were used for TCR beta sequencing. The Qiagen DNeasy Blood Extraction Kit was used to extract genomic DNA from the blood cell samples. The library was prepared using the immunoSEQ multiplex PCR assay. For the multiplex PCR, a mixture combining 60 forward primers for TCR Vbeta segments and 13 reverse primers for TCR Jbeta segments was used. Amplification of the CDR3 region of rearranged TCR beta genes was performed with a multiplex PCR assay on genomic DNA. Amplified TCR beta libraries were sequenced as 87-base-pair reads on the Illumina HiSeq System. As for the original processing: A later analysis counted about 80 million unique TCR beta chains across the 550 to 750 repertoires, and some 11 million of these chains were shared by at least two donors. To remove PCR and sequencing errors, raw reads were error-corrected and collapsed into unique sequences using a nearest-neighbor algorithm that merged closely related sequences. V, D and J gene segments were assigned by aligning CDR3 sequences to IMGT reference sequences. For a sequence to be retained, a match of at least six nucleotides to both a V gene segment and a J gene segment was required. A rearrangement was called productive if the CDR3 had no stop codons and remained in frame with V and J, and every other rearrangement was called non-productive. Following IMGT convention, CDR3 was defined as the stretch from the second conserved V-encoded cysteine up to the conserved J-encoded phenylalanine. In an earlier analysis of more than 550 of the donors, sequences lacking an unambiguous match to a single V gene segment were excluded. In an earlier analysis of more than 500 of the donors, a V segment was called functional when productive rearrangements were above 56.7%, and segregating when the standard deviation between donors exceeded 5%. To diagnose cytomegalovirus status from the catalog of TCR beta chain sequences, a statistical classification framework was built. A later analysis assigned V and J genes by comparing TCR nucleotide sequences with IMGT/GENE-DB human TR gene sequences. Using the TCRdist pipeline, a later analysis assigned CDR3 sequences along with most-parsimonious VDJ recombination scenarios. In a later analysis, every TCR beta chain was defined by the combination of its CDR3 amino acid sequence and its V-gene family, and reads without a unique V-gene family were dropped. A later analysis removed over 500 highly shared, low-generation-probability nucleotide sequences to deal with suspected cross-contamination and a sequencing artifact. In a later analysis, a clonal expansion index was calculated for each public chain from normalized within-repertoire ranks of inferred template counts. Generation probabilities in a later analysis came from a VDJ recombination model fitted to out-of-frame rearrangements, and those results were checked against IGoR. Hypergeometric tests were used in a later analysis to score TCR-TCR, TCR-HLA and TCR-CMV co-occurrence, with a repertoire-size bias correction applied to the TCR pairs. False discovery rates were estimated in a later analysis by permuting HLA or CMV assignments 20 times. A later analysis grouped co-occurring TCRs with DBSCAN, adding TCRdist sequence similarity when clustering within HLA-allele-positive subsets. Co-occurrence clustering excluded repertoires with fewer than 30,000 or more than 120,000 public chains, plus five with anomalous nucleotide sharing. What TCRdb holds here is the immuneACCESS table cut down to in-frame rearrangements. Part of the clones is not present; checked against another copy, under half of the missing clones reflect an unresolved V gene, and the others are unexplained. D and trimming come from the DNA, and the V and J calls and clone size come from that table. Present in this sample are about 230,000 clones, 70% to 85% of which were seen just once. The ten most abundant clones make up over 0.5% of the sample.

The chain employs TRBV28 and TRBJ1-6, with the D gene not confidently named. The clonotype originates from a woman aged 40-49 years in good health and CMV-seronegative. Sequencing input: PBMCs. The sequenced DNA: TGTGCCAGCAGTCCTTTGCCCAGAGCGGGCTCACCCCTCCACTTT. Its amino acids are CASSPLPRAGSPLHF.